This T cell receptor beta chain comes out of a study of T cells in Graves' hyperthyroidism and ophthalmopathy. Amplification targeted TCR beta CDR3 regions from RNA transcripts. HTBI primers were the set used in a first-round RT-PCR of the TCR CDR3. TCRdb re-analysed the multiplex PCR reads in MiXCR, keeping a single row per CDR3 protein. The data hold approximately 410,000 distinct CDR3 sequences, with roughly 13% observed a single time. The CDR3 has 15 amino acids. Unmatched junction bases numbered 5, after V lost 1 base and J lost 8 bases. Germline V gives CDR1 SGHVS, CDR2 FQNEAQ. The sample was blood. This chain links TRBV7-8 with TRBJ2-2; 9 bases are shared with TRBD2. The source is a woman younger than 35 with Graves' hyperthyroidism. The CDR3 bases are TGTGCCAGCAGCTTAGTTTTAGCGGGAGTAGGGGAGCTGTTTTTT. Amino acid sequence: CASSLVLAGVGELFF.